The T cell receptor beta chain under discussion was sequenced for a study of T cells in Graves' hyperthyroidism and ophthalmopathy. Germline CDR1 and CDR2: SGHVS and FNYEAQ. This CDR3 contains 15 residues. The junction had 5 bases not matched to a gene; V was cut back by 5 bases and J by 5 bases. From RNA transcripts, TCR beta CDR3 regions were amplified. Carried out on the TCR CDR3, a first-round RT-PCR used the HTBI primer set. Each CDR3 protein is one row after TCRdb ran MiXCR on the multiplex PCR reads. In the table there are 200,000 to 250,000 distinct CDR3 sequences, roughly a sixth of which are singletons.

Sequencing was performed on blood. This rearrangement joins TRBV7-6 to TRBJ2-2, with 10 bases lining up with TRBD2. This clonotype was sampled from a middle-aged man with Graves' hyperthyroidism. The CDR3: CASSASGRGTGELFF. The CDR3 bases are TGTGCCAGCAGCGCTAGCGGGAGAGGTACCGGGGAGCTGTTTTTT.